This T cell receptor beta chain was recorded in a study of PD-L1 blockade in urothelial cancer. Some clones are missing from TCRdb's copy, which holds only in-frame ones; the method was immunoSEQ multiplex PCR. Here the sample spans approximately 48,000 clones, 79% being singletons. V was clipped by 4 bases and J by 5 bases; unmatched bases: 6. The CDR3 spans 16 residues. Germline CDR1 KGHSH, CDR2 LQKENI. Noted time point: pretreatment peripheral blood. The chain recombines TRBV18 with TRBJ2-5; 14 bases map to TRBD2. This TCR was sampled from a man between 65 and 80 years old with urothelial cancer. The specimen was PBMCs, collected around atezolizumab (anti-PD-L1) treatment. CDR3: CASSLGTSGSMETQYF. In DNA, the CDR3 is TGTGCCAGCTCACTCGGGACTAGCGGGAGTATGGAGACCCAGTACTTC.